Listed here are 15 T cell receptor beta chains from one sample, sequenced in a study of neurological immune-mediated disorders. TCRdb ran MiXCR on the 5' RACE reads and lists one entry per CDR3 protein. This sample has about 38,000 distinct CDR3 sequences, with 9.5% to 13% found just once. Sequencing input: CD4+ T cells from blood. These receptors were collected from a woman younger than 45 with HTLV-1-associated myelopathy (HAM/TSP).

About this clonotype: The limits of the CDR3 on the DNA are not certain, so only TCRdb's listed CDR3 is given. The chain carries TRBV7-2 and TRBJ2-7; the table assigns TRBD1, which was not confirmed against the DNA. The length of the CDR3 is 18 amino acids, counting both ends. Germline lookup yields CDR1 SGHTA and CDR2 FQGNSA. The CDR3 sequence: CASSFYICSARDSYEQYF.

This clonotype was found many times. The chain employs TRBV18 and TRBJ1-1; D is undetermined. V shed 3 bases and J shed 1 base, with 9 bases lying between them. This CDR3 spans 14 amino acids. The germline gives CDR1 KGHSH, CDR2 LQKENI. The CDR3: CASSPGQRNTEAFF. CDR3 bases: TGTGCCAGCTCACCTGGCCAGAGGAACACTGAAGCTTTCTTT.

This clonotype was seen ten or more times. J is TRBJ1-6 and V is TRBV20-1; D unclear. CDR1 and CDR2 (germline): DFQATT, SNEGSKA (reference sequence). Between the trimmed V and J ends, which lost 2 bases and 9 bases, there was a span of 14 bases. The CDR3 consists of 14 residues. The CDR3, as DNA: TGCAGTGCTAGACTTGCAGGAGGCAGTTCACCCCTCCACTTT. Protein: CSARLAGGSSPLHF.

In its sample, this clonotype was seen many times. The rearrangement joins TRBV20-1 to TRBJ1-6; possibly TRBD1 for D (5 bases). V shed 3 bases and J shed 7 bases, with 10 bases lying between them. The CDR3 consists of 13 residues. The V gene's germline CDR1 is DFQATT and CDR2 SNEGSKA (reference sequence). CDR3: CSASETANSPLHF. CDR3 DNA: TGCAGTGCTAGTGAGACAGCGAATTCACCCCTCCACTTT.

This clonotype showed up many times. V gene TRBV5-4 combines with J gene TRBJ2-1; D is perhaps TRBD2 (6 bases). This CDR3 region has 15 residues. In germline, CDR1 is SGHNT, CDR2 YYREEE (reference sequence). The V end lost 5 bases, the J end lost 6 bases, and 18 bases lay between the germline ends. In nucleotides, the CDR3 is TGTGCCAGCAGATGGGGCGGAGGGGTTTCCAATGAGCAGTTCTTC. Translated: CASRWGGGVSNEQFF. Drawing the rest from reference TRBV5-4 and TRBJ2-1, the complete variable domain is ETGVTQSPTHLIKTRGQQVTLRCSSQSGHNTVSWYQQALGQGPQFIFQYYREEENGRGNFPPRFSGLQFPNYSSELNVNALELDDSALYLCASRWGGGVSNEQFFGPGTRLTVL.

This clonotype was counted ten times or more. The rearrangement uses TRBV5-1 and TRBJ1-2; 9 bases are shared with TRBD1. V was pared by 4 bases and J by 3 bases, with 4 bases of the junction left unmatched. CDR3 size: 14 residues. Germline V lookup: CDR1 SGHRS, CDR2 YFSETQ. CDR3 amino acids: CASSTGQGDYGYTF. DNA of the CDR3: TGCGCCAGCAGCACGGGACAGGGCGACTATGGCTACACCTTC.

This clonotype was counted many times. The chain joins TRBV6-6 to TRBJ2-1; the D call may be TRBD1 or TRBD2 (5 bases each). The germline V gene encodes CDR1 MNHNY and CDR2 SVGAGI (reference sequence). The V and J ends lost 3 bases and 2 bases respectively, with 14 bases between them. This CDR3 has 16 residues. CDR3 in DNA: TGTGCCAGCAGTTATTATGGGGGTAGCGCCTACAATGAGCAGTTCTTC. Its protein is CASSYYGGSAYNEQFF.

At least ten counts were recorded for this clonotype. The chain has TRBV7-8 and TRBJ1-1; TRBD1 matches 8 bases. Germline CDR1 and CDR2: SGHVS and FQNEAQ. J gave up 5 bases and V 5 bases, and 16 bases lay outside the gene matches. The CDR3 length is 17 residues. Here the CDR3 reads CASSPARALTGETEAFF. As DNA, the CDR3 is TGTGCCAGCAGCCCCGCCCGGGCCCTGACAGGGGAGACTGAAGCTTTCTTT.

The table lists this clonotype with a few counts. The chain recombines TRBV11-3 with TRBJ2-2; D ambiguous. This CDR3 contains 16 residues. Looked up from germline, CDR1 is SGHNT and CDR2 is YENEEA. V was cut by 1 base and J by 2 bases, with 11 bases left in between. The CDR3 DNA sequence: TGTGCCAGCAGCTTAGTAGTCGGGTCCAACACCGGGGAGCTGTTTTTT. This encodes CASSLVVGSNTGELFF.

This clonotype is classed as medium-sized. This chain uses TRBV5-5 with TRBJ2-7; 12 bases align to TRBD2. This CDR3 has 16 amino acids. The J segment lost 4 bases and the V segment lost 4 bases, leaving 9 bases of the junction unmatched. Germline assignment: CDR1 SGHKS and CDR2 YYEKEE (reference sequence). CDR3 sequence (DNA): TGTGCCAGCAGCCTACGGACTAGCGGGGCCGGTTACGAGCAGTACTTC. This sequence encodes CASSLRTSGAGYEQYF.

This clonotype was picked up many times. The genes are TRBV29-1 and TRBJ2-3, with 9 bases that match TRBD2. Germline CDR1 SQVTM, CDR2 ANQGSEA. Trimming took 0 bases from V and 2 from J; bases not matched to a gene: 6. The CDR3 runs 16 residues. Written as DNA, the CDR3 is TGCAGCGTTGAAGATAGGCTAGCGGGGACCACAGATACGCAGTATTTT. This codes for CSVEDRLAGTTDTQYF.

At least ten counts were recorded for this clonotype. The rearrangement uses TRBV5-6 and TRBJ1-6; no firm D call. Germline V lookup: CDR1 SGHDT, CDR2 YYEEEE. V gave up 5 bases and J gave up 7 bases, with 13 bases separating them. The CDR3 totals 14 residues. CDR3 sequence: CASRTRDPNSPLHF. The CDR3 bases are TGTGCCAGCAGGACCCGGGATCCCAATTCACCCCTCCACTTT.

The sample holds many counts of this clonotype. The chain links TRBV11-2 to TRBJ2-1; 9 bases fit TRBD2. With 1 base clipped from V and 2 bases from J, the junction kept 3 bases outside the gene matches. The CDR3 sequence is 16 residues long. Germline V CDR1 and CDR2: SGHAT, FQNNGV. Here the CDR3 reads CASSLGAGGPYNEQFF. The CDR3 region has the DNA TGTGCCAGCAGCTTAGGGGCGGGGGGGCCCTACAATGAGCAGTTCTTC.

The chain couples TRBV5-1 to TRBJ1-1; 11 bases agree with TRBD1. Per germline, CDR1 SGHRS and CDR2 YFSETQ. This CDR3 has 17 residues. The junction had 8 bases not matched to a gene; V was cut back by 4 bases and J by 0 bases. CDR3: CASSRTGTGGMNTEAFF. CDR3 coding DNA: TGCGCCAGCAGCCGCACCGGGACAGGGGGGATGAACACTGAAGCTTTCTTT. The full variable domain, in which reference TRBV5-1 and TRBJ1-1 provide the parts outside the CDR3, is KAGVTQTPRYLIKTRGQQVTLSCSPISGHRSVSWYQQTPGQGLQFLFEYFSETQRNKGNFPGRFSGRQFSNSRSEMNVSTLELGDSALYLCASSRTGTGGMNTEAFFGQGTRLTVV.

This clonotype appeared many times. The chain combines TRBV29-1 with TRBJ1-4; tentative D call: TRBD1 (5 bases). Looked up from germline, CDR1 is SQVTM and CDR2 is ANQGSEA. CDR3 length: 11 amino acids. The germline V and J ends were trimmed by 7 bases and 5 bases, with 8 bases remaining between them. Here the CDR3 reads CSGQTNEKLFF. DNA for the CDR3: TGCAGCGGACAGACGAATGAAAAACTGTTTTTT.